One sample yielded the 26 T cell receptor beta chains listed below, sequenced in a study of T-cell memory formation after mild COVID-19. TCRdb analysed the 5' RACE reads with MiXCR anew, one entry per CDR3 protein. This table has a few hundred thousand distinct CDR3 sequences, roughly a fifth appearing once. The sample comprised PBMCs or a T cell subset sorted from them (not recorded which). Receptors originate from an adult woman who had mild COVID-19 (a few samples of this study predate the infection). Cell type and time point are not known.

To note about this clonotype: Its ends do not fully match the called genes, so a read error is possible. CDR3 in amino acids: CSARESSIDTQYF. CDR3 coding DNA: TGCAGTGCTAGAGAATCTAGCATAGATACGCAGTATTTT. The chain employs TRBV20-1 and TRBJ2-3; D is perhaps TRBD2 (5 bases). Germline CDR1 reads DFQATT; CDR2 reads SNEGSKA (reference sequence). There are 13 residues in the CDR3.

V and J are TRBV14 and TRBJ1-5, with D unclear. Trimming shortened V by 1 base and J by 6 bases, and 13 bases separated the two germline ends. The CDR3 is 15 amino acids. Germline V gene sequence: CDR1 SGHDN, CDR2 FVKESK. CDR3 in amino acids: CASSQGGVGVQPQHF. In DNA form, the CDR3 reads TGTGCCAGCAGCCAAGGTGGGGTAGGAGTTCAGCCCCAGCATTTT.

The rearrangement links TRBV29-1 to TRBJ2-5; 12 bases are a match to TRBD2. The CDR3 is made up of 14 amino acids. With V trimmed by 4 bases and J by 0 bases, 0 bases remained unmatched. Germline V gene sequence: CDR1 SQVTM, CDR2 ANQGSEA. The CDR3 nucleotides read TGCAGCGTTGGGACTAGCGGGGACCAAGAGACCCAGTACTTC. This codes for CSVGTSGDQETQYF.

This clonotype came up a few times. The rearrangement links TRBV5-1 to TRBJ2-2, with no clear D. With 2 bases removed from V and 0 bases from J, the gap between germline ends came to 8 bases. Germline V CDR1 and CDR2: SGHRS, YFSETQ. This CDR3 is built from 15 residues. The CDR3 loop reads CASSFTEANTGELFF. In DNA form, the CDR3 reads TGCGCCAGCAGCTTCACAGAAGCGAACACCGGGGAGCTGTTTTTT.

V usage is TRBV29-1 and J usage is TRBJ2-2; no definite D call. The V and J ends lost 5 bases and 1 base respectively, with 14 bases between them. Germline V CDR1 and CDR2: SQVTM, ANQGSEA. There are 15 residues in the CDR3. Here the CDR3 reads CSVLIGMGNTGELFF. CDR3 sequence (DNA): TGCAGCGTTTTGATAGGGATGGGGAACACCGGGGAGCTGTTTTTT.

This clonotype has more than one count but fewer than ten. The chain employs TRBV9 and TRBJ2-3, with a possible D match to TRBD2 (5 bases). This CDR3 region has 16 residues. The V gene lost 3 bases and the J gene lost 2 bases, with 16 bases spanning the gap. Germline V lookup: CDR1 SGDLS, CDR2 YYNGEE. CDR3 loop: CASSAALANPTDTQYF. The CDR3 DNA follows: TGTGCCAGCAGCGCTGCCCTAGCAAACCCCACAGATACGCAGTATTTT.

This clonotype occurred a few times. The V gene is TRBV4-1, the J gene TRBJ2-7; 8 positions agree with TRBD2. Germline V CDR1 and CDR2: MGHRA, YSYEKL. The CDR3 has 16 residues. J lost 3 bases, V lost 0 bases, and 7 bases had no gene match. In DNA, the CDR3 is TGCGCCAGCAGCCAAGAAACTAGCGGTTTTATCTACGAGCAGTACTTC. It is translated as CASSQETSGFIYEQYF.

This clonotype was picked up a small number of times. The chain combines TRBV20-1 with TRBJ1-5, with D tentatively TRBD1 (6 bases). With 1 base removed from V and 6 bases from J, the gap between germline ends came to 25 bases. Germline V gives CDR1 DFQATT, CDR2 SNEGSKA (reference sequence). The CDR3 runs 18 residues. CDR3 amino acids: CSARGQVPGPYSSQPQHF. The CDR3 DNA is TGCAGTGCTAGAGGACAGGTACCAGGGCCCTATTCATCTCAGCCCCAGCATTTT.

Details on this clonotype: One end of the junction is discordant with germline, which a read error may explain. The chain employs TRBV24-1 and TRBJ2-5; no reliable D call. The CDR3 consists of 13 residues. Germline assignment: CDR1 KGHDR and CDR2 SFDVKD. The CDR3 protein is CATSDPGVRQVNF. In nucleotides, the CDR3 is TGTGCCACCAGTGATCCCGGTGTCAGACAAGTCAACTTC.

The chain combines TRBV11-3 with TRBJ2-3; D is ambiguous. Germline V gene lookup returns CDR1 SGHNT and CDR2 YENEEA. This CDR3 has 15 residues. Trimming removed 4 bases from V and 2 bases from J, with 13 bases in between. The CDR3 DNA is TGTGCCAGCAGCTCCGCCCGGGTGTTCACAGATACGCAGTATTTT. It yields the protein CASSSARVFTDTQYF.

Only a few counts were recorded for this clonotype. This sequence joins TRBV7-9 and TRBJ2-2; D gene ambiguous. The CDR3 consists of 17 residues. The V end lost 1 base, the J end lost 4 bases, and 16 bases lay between the germline ends. Per the germline V gene, CDR1 is SEHNR and CDR2 is FQNEAQ (reference sequence). CDR3 region: CASSLVGQIVTTGELFF. For the CDR3, the DNA is TGTGCCAGCAGCTTAGTAGGGCAAATCGTTACCACCGGGGAGCTGTTTTTT.

This chain connects TRBV30 to TRBJ2-1, with TRBD1 identical over 9 bases. Germline V lookup: CDR1 GTSNPN, CDR2 SVGIG (reference sequence). Trimming took 6 bases from V and 2 from J; bases not matched to a gene: 5. The CDR3 runs 14 residues. The DNA of the CDR3 is TGTGCCTGCCCGGACAGGGGACCCTACAATGAGCAGTTCTTC. Encoded protein: CACPDRGPYNEQFF.

The rearrangement joins TRBV4-2 to TRBJ2-7, with a weak D call TRBD1 (5 bases). Trimming left V 1 base short and J 2 bases short, with 12 bases between. CDR1 is LGHNA and CDR2 is YNFKEQ in the germline V gene. The CDR3 extends over 15 amino acids. CDR3 residues: CASSQVQGGPYEQYF. CDR3 sequence (DNA): TGTGCCAGCAGCCAAGTCCAGGGTGGTCCCTACGAGCAGTACTTC.

In this sample, this clonotype turned up a few times. The CDR3: CATSDSGGLGYNEQFF. In DNA form, the CDR3 reads TGTGCCACCAGTGATTCAGGGGGCCTTGGCTACAATGAGCAGTTCTTC. The chain joins TRBV24-1 to TRBJ2-1, with 8 bases lining up with TRBD1. V was pared by 2 bases and J by 3 bases, with 5 bases of the junction left unmatched. This CDR3 has 16 residues. CDR1 and CDR2 (germline): KGHDR, SFDVKD.

The chain is built from TRBV11-1 and TRBJ2-1; tentative D call: TRBD1 (6 bases). Between the trimmed V and J ends, which lost 3 bases and 8 bases, there was a span of 14 bases. The V gene's germline CDR1 is SGHAT and CDR2 FQDESV (reference sequence). The CDR3 is made up of 14 amino acids. The CDR3 bases are TGTGCCAGCAGCTTGGGGGCTAGTTTGCATGAGCAGTTCTTC. It codes for CASSLGASLHEQFF.

This clonotype was found a few times. This rearrangement joins TRBV5-1 to TRBJ2-3; possible D gene TRBD1, 5 bases. Per the germline V gene, CDR1 is SGHRS and CDR2 is YFSETQ. This CDR3 is built from 16 residues. Trimming cost V 0 bases and J 4 bases, with 15 bases left between them. The CDR3 coding sequence is TGCGCCAGCAGCTTGGATTCTGGACGCAGGGCAGATACGCAGTATTTT. Encoded protein: CASSLDSGRRADTQYF.

Note on this clonotype: Mismatch with germline at one junction end may stem from a read error. This chain links TRBV6-2 or TRBV6-3 with TRBJ2-5, with TRBD2 as a possible D gene (6 bases). The CDR3 runs 14 residues. Germline CDR1 is MNHEY and CDR2 is SVGEGT. The CDR3 region has the DNA TGTGCCAGCAGTAACTCGGGGGTGCCAGGGACCCAGTACTTC. Amino acid sequence: CASSNSGVPGTQYF.

This chain connects TRBV2 to TRBJ2-5; tentative D call: TRBD1 (6 bases). The CDR3 has 16 amino acids. Germline lookup yields CDR1 SNHLY and CDR2 FYNNEI. V was clipped by 6 bases and J by 3 bases, with 20 bases between them. This CDR3 is CASRGAKGTLEETQYF. The CDR3 coding sequence is TGTGCCAGCAGGGGGGCCAAGGGGACCTTGGAAGAGACCCAGTACTTC.

This clonotype was seen repeatedly, ten times or more. CDR3 coding DNA: TGTGCCAGCAGTAAGACTAGCGGGAGAAGGAACAATGAGCAGTTCTTC. Translated, it gives CASSKTSGRRNNEQFF. The chain is built from TRBV6-6 and TRBJ2-1, with 12 bases that match TRBD2. V lost 5 bases to trimming and J lost 5 bases; unmatched junction nucleotides: 7. Per germline, CDR1 MNHNY and CDR2 SVGAGI (reference sequence). The CDR3 is made up of 16 amino acids.

This chain connects TRBV18 to TRBJ1-1; D remains unclear. The CDR3 loop spans 16 amino acids. The germline V gene has CDR1 KGHSH and CDR2 LQKENI. Trimming pared 1 base from V and 0 bases from J, leaving 12 bases between. CDR3 DNA sequence: TGTGCCAGCTCACCACGGACTGAGGGTTTGAACACTGAAGCTTTCTTT. Its translation: CASSPRTEGLNTEAFF. Full variable domain (outside the CDR3, taken from reference TRBV18 and TRBJ1-1): NAGVMQNPRHLVRRRGQEARLRCSPMKGHSHVYWYRQLPEEGLKFMVYLQKENIIDESGMPKERFSAEFPKEGPSILRIQQVVRGDSAAYFCASSPRTEGLNTEAFFGQGTRLTVV.

This clonotype was detected only a few times. The chain recombines TRBV4-2 with TRBJ2-1; 9 nucleotides line up with TRBD1. The CDR3 is made up of 15 amino acids. Germline V gene lookup returns CDR1 LGHNA and CDR2 YNFKEQ. The junction had 3 bases not matched to a gene; V was cut back by 3 bases and J by 3 bases. CDR3 bases: TGTGCCAGCAGCCATGTGACAGGGGGCTACAATGAGCAGTTCTTC. Amino acid sequence: CASSHVTGGYNEQFF.

This clonotype was counted a few times. V gene TRBV6-6 combines with J gene TRBJ2-7, with 12 bases matching TRBD1. V was pared by 4 bases and J by 1 base, with 8 bases of the junction left unmatched. The CDR3 contains 17 residues. Germline V gene data show CDR1 as MNHNY and CDR2 as SVGAGI (reference sequence). The CDR3 sequence: CASSSPGQGAGSYEQYF. The CDR3 DNA sequence: TGTGCCAGCAGTTCGCCGGGACAGGGGGCGGGATCCTACGAGCAGTACTTC.

This clonotype appeared a few times. The gene calls are TRBV12-3 or TRBV12-4 and TRBJ2-3; 11 bases map to TRBD2. With V trimmed by 7 bases and J by 5 bases, 8 bases remained unmatched. The CDR3 is 15 residues long. The CDR3 sequence: CASILAGGNIDTQYF. The DNA of the CDR3 is TGTGCCAGCATCCTAGCGGGGGGAAACATAGATACGCAGTATTTT.

The chain recombines TRBV6-6 with TRBJ2-7, with D perhaps TRBD1 or TRBD2 (5 bases each). Looked up from germline, CDR1 is MNHNY and CDR2 is SVGAGI (reference sequence). CDR3 length: 15 residues. V shed 5 bases and J shed 2 bases, with 16 bases lying between them. The CDR3 DNA reads TGTGCCAGCAGTCCTGGTGGGGGTGGGACCTACGAGCAGTACTTC. Its protein is CASSPGGGGTYEQYF.

This clonotype was detected many times. V gene TRBV7-9 combines with J gene TRBJ2-7; TRBD1 aligns across 9 bases. This CDR3 has 14 amino acids. V shed 5 bases, J shed 6 bases, and the junction held 8 bases outside the gene matches. Germline-derived CDR1 and CDR2 are SEHNR and FQNEAQ (reference sequence). CDR3 protein: CASSPGTGILEQYF. The DNA of the CDR3 is TGTGCCAGCAGCCCCGGGACAGGGATTCTCGAGCAGTACTTC.

This clonotype has just a few counts. The CDR3 DNA is TGTGCCAGCAGCCGAACGGGGGAAGGCGAAAAACTGTTTTTT. It specifies CASSRTGEGEKLFF. V usage is TRBV7-9 and J usage is TRBJ1-4, with D perhaps TRBD1 (5 bases). The V gene lost 5 bases and the J gene lost 8 bases, with 15 bases spanning the gap. The CDR3 has 14 amino acids. The V gene's germline CDR1 is SEHNR and CDR2 FQNEAQ (reference sequence).